This T cell receptor (beta chain) was captured in a study of regulatory T cells in long-lasting Graves disease. V was shortened by 3 bases and J by 0 bases, with 7 bases between the two germline ends. CDR3 length: 15 amino acids. From germline, CDR1 is KGHDR and CDR2 SFDVKD. Building the TCR beta libraries relied on iRepertoire HTBI primers, and CDR3 regions underwent Arm-PCR. TCRdb reprocessed the multiplex PCR reads via MiXCR and lists one record per CDR3 protein. The table has fewer than 550,000 distinct CDR3 sequences, about 15% seen once; the top ten hold roughly 25%. Whole-study results and caveats: TRBV28, TRBJ1-2 and TRBJ2-5 were favored in persistent disease.

Time point given: newly diagnosed GD, antithyroid drugs for less than 3 months. TCR sequences were obtained from RNA taken from PBMCs. This clonotype has a handful of counts. Its antigen is unknown. The same sample was also used in a study of T cells in Graves' hyperthyroidism and ophthalmopathy. That study reports: A model built on 13 V-J features separated ophthalmopathy from stable hyperthyroidism.

This sequence joins TRBV24-1 and TRBJ2-2; D is possibly TRBD2 (5 bases). Material: peripheral blood mononuclear cells (PBMCs), obtained at new diagnosis, from a patient treated with antithyroid drugs. This sequence was found in a middle-aged woman with Graves disease. Here the CDR3 reads CATSDPGSNTGELFF. The CDR3 region has the DNA TGTGCCACCAGTGATCCGGGATCGAACACCGGGGAGCTGTTTTTT.